The 4 T cell receptor beta chains below come from one sample, sequenced in a study of blood T cell repertoires in COVID-19. Some clones are missing from TCRdb's copy, which holds only in-frame ones; the method was immunoSEQ multiplex PCR. This table has about 180,000 clones, over 80% appearing once. The sequenced material came from peripheral blood. All receptors derive from a woman between 40 and 50 years old with COVID-19, enrolled during active disease.

The chain combines TRBV6-2 or TRBV6-3 with TRBJ1-5, with TRBD1 as a possible D gene (6 bases). CDR1 is MNHEY, CDR2 SVGEGT, per germline. CDR3 length: 15 residues. Trimming took off 2 bases at V and 4 bases at J, with 12 bases between the two ends. CDR3 DNA: TGTGCCAGCAGTTACCGGCAGGGGCTAAATCAGCCCCAGCATTTT. As protein: CASSYRQGLNQPQHF.

V is TRBV7-9 and J is TRBJ2-1; perhaps TRBD1 as D (7 bases). The CDR3 length is 17 residues. Germline V lookup: CDR1 SEHNR, CDR2 FQNEAQ (reference sequence). V shed 0 bases and J shed 5 bases, with 17 bases lying between them. The CDR3 is CASSLAGRGARDNEQFF. CDR3 sequence (DNA): TGTGCCAGCAGCTTAGCAGGCAGGGGGGCTAGGGACAATGAGCAGTTCTTC.

The V call is TRBV2, the J call TRBJ1-1; 7 nucleotides match TRBD1. The CDR3 sequence is 14 residues long. Germline assignment: CDR1 SNHLY and CDR2 FYNNEI. V lost 7 bases to trimming and J lost 0 bases; unmatched junction nucleotides: 5. CDR3 sequence (DNA): TGTGCCAGCACGGCCGGGACAGTGAACACTGAAGCTTTCTTT. It codes for CASTAGTVNTEAFF.

The chain uses TRBV10-2 and TRBJ2-7; D might be TRBD1 (5 bases). V was pared by 3 bases and J by 0 bases, with 9 bases between. This CDR3 is built from 14 residues. In germline, CDR1 is WSHSY, CDR2 SAAADI. The CDR3 loop reads CASSDSGNSYEQYF. The CDR3 bases are TGCGCCAGCAGTGACTCAGGGAACTCCTACGAGCAGTACTTC.